This TCR beta chain was captured in a study of T cell clusters in autoimmune cytopenias. General study results and limits: Comparing secondary cytopenia with chronic lymphocytic leukemia showed no cluster-lack signature, apparently masked by lymphoma repertoire.

Concerning this clonotype itself: The antigen is not known.

Multiplex touch-down PCR amplified TRB using TRB-A and TRB-B pools in one tube. TCRdb reanalyzed the multiplex PCR reads and collapses them to one entry per CDR3 protein, without DNA. The sample has about 6,700 distinct CDR3 sequences. Per the germline V gene, CDR1 is KGHSH and CDR2 is LQKENI. This CDR3 spans 16 amino acids. Tens of thousands of genome equivalents of blood DNA were amplified for TRB. The sample also formed part of further work on T cell repertoires in aging, cancer and after chemotherapy. That source adds: Repeat sampling of healthy donors over several months to years showed clear clonal overlap. Compared with age-matched healthy donors, untreated hematological or solid cancer patients showed higher blood TCR clonality. In cancer patients, declining TCR diversity with age involved lost richness and lost evenness.

This TCR derives from a human donor in good health. Material: peripheral blood. The chain recombines TRBV18 with TRBJ1-3. The CDR3 protein is CASSTGQRGFGNTIYF.